The next 3 T cell receptor beta chains were all read from a single sample in a study of T cell responses to AZD1222 COVID-19 vaccine. Generated by immunoSEQ multiplex PCR, the TCRdb table keeps only in-frame clones and is missing some. The repertoire holds about 150,000 clones, with around 90% as singletons. The specimen was peripheral blood, collected 28 days after the second dose of the MenACWY control vaccine. The receptor set was obtained from an adult who received the MenACWY meningococcal vaccine as a control.

This chain links TRBV5-6 with TRBJ2-5, with 8 positions matching TRBD2. The CDR3 contains 16 residues. The V segment lost 4 bases and the J segment 4 bases; nucleotides outside the gene matches: 12. CDR1 is SGHDT and CDR2 is YYEEEE in the germline V gene. The CDR3 nucleotides are TGTGCCAGCAGCCCGGTGAGCGGGAGTTGGAGAGAGACCCAGTACTTC. It translates to CASSPVSGSWRETQYF.

J is TRBJ1-1 and V is TRBV2; perhaps TRBD1 as D (6 bases). Trimming shortened V by 11 bases and J by 0 bases, and 13 bases separated the two germline ends. Germline assignment: CDR1 SNHLY and CDR2 FYNNEI. This CDR3 region has 13 residues. The CDR3 bases are TGTGCCGGAAGACAGGACGTGAACACTGAAGCTTTCTTT. Amino acids: CAGRQDVNTEAFF.

The chain joins TRBV3-1 (or the pseudogene TRBV3-2) to TRBJ1-2; no clear D. Germline V gives CDR1 LGHDT, CDR2 YNNKEL (reference sequence). This CDR3 comprises 13 residues. V lost 3 bases and J 2 bases, leaving 7 bases between the germline ends. CDR3 region: CASSQVVNYGYTF. DNA for the CDR3: TGTGCCAGCAGCCAGGTAGTGAACTATGGCTACACCTTC.